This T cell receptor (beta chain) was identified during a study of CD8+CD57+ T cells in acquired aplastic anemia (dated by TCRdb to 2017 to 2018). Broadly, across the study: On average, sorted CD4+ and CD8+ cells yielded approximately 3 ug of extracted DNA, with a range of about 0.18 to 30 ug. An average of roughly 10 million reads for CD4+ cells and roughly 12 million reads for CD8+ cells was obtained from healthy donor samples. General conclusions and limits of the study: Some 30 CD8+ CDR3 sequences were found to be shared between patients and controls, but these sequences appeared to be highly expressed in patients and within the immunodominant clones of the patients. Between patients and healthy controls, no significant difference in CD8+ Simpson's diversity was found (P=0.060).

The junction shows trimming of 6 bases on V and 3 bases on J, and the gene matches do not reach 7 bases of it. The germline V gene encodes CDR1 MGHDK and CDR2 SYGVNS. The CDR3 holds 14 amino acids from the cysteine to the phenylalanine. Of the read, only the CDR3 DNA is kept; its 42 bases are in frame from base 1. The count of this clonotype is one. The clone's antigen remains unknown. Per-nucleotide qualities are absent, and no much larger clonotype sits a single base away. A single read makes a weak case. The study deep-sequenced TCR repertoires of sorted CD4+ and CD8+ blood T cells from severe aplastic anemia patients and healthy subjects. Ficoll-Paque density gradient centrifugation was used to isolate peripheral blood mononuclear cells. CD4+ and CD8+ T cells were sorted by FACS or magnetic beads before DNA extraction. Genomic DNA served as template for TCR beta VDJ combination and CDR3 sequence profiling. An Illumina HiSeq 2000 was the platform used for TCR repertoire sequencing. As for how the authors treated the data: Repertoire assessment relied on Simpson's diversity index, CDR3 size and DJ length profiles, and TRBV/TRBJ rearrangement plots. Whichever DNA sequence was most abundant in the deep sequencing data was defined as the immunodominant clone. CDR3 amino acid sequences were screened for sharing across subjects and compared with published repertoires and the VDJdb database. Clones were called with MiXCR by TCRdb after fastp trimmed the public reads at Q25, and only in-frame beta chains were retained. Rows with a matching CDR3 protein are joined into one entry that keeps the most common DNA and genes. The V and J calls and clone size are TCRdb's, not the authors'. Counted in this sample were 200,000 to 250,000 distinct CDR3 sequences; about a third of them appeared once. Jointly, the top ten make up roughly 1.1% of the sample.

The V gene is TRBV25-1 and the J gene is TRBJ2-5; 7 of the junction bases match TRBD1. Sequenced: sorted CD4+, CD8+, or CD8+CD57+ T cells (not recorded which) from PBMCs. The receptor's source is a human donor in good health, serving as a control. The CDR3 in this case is CASSLFGTEETQYF. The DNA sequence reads TGTGCCAGCAGCTTATTCGGGACAGAAGAGACCCAGTACTTC.